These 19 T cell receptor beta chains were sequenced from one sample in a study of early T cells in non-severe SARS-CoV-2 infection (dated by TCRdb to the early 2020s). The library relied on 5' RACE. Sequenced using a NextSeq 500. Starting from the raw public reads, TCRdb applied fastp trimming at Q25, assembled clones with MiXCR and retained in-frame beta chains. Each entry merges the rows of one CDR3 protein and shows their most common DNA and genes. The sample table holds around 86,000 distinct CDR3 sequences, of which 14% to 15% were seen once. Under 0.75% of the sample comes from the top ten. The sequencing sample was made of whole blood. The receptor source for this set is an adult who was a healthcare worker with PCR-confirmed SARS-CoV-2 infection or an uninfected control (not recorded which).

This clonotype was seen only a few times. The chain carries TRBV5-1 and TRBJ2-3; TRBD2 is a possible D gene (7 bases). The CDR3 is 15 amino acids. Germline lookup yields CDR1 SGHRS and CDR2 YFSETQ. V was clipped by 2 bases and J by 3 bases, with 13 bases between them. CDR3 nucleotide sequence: TGCGCCAGCAGCTTAGGGGGGGCGATGACAGATACGCAGTATTTT. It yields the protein CASSLGGAMTDTQYF. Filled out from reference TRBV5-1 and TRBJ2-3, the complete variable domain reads KAGVTQTPRYLIKTRGQQVTLSCSPISGHRSVSWYQQTPGQGLQFLFEYFSETQRNKGNFPGRFSGRQFSNSRSEMNVSTLELGDSALYLCASSLGGAMTDTQYFGPGTRLTVL.

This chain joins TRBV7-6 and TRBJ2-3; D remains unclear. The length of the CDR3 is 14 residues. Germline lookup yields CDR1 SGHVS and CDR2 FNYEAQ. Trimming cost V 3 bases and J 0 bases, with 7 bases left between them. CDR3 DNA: TGTGCCAGCAGCTTTAGTCCTAGCACAGATACGCAGTATTTT. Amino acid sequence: CASSFSPSTDTQYF.

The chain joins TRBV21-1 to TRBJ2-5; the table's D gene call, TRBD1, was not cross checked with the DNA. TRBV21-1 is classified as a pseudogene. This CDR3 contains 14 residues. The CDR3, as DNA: TGTGCCAGCACCCGGGACAGGGGTGAGGAGACCCAGTACTTC. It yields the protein CASTRDRGEETQYF.

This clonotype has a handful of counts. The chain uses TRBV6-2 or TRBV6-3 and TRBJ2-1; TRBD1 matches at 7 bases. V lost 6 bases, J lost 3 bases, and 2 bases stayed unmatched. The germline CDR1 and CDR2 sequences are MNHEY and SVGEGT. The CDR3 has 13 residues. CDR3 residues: CASSRQGYNEQFF. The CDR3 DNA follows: TGTGCCAGCAGCCGACAGGGCTACAATGAGCAGTTCTTC.

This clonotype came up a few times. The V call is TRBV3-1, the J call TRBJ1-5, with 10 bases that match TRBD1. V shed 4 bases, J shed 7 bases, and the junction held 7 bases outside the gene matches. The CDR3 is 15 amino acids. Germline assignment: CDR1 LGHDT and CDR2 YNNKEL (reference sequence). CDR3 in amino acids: CASSPRTGGGQPQHF. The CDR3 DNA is TGTGCCAGCAGCCCCCGGACAGGGGGAGGACAGCCCCAGCATTTT.

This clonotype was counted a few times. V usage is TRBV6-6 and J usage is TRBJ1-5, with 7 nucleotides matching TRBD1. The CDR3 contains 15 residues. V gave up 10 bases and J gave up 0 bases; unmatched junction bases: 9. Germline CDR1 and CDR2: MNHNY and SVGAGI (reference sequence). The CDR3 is CATDSGTDSNQPQHF. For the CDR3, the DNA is TGTGCCACAGATTCCGGGACAGATAGCAATCAGCCCCAGCATTTT.

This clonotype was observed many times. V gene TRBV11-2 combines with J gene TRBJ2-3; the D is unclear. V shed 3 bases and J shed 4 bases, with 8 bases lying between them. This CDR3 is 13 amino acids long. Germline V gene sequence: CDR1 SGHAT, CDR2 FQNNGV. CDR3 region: CASSFTSADTQYF. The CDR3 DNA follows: TGTGCCAGCAGCTTTACATCGGCAGATACGCAGTATTTT. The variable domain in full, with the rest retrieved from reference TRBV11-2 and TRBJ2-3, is EAGVAQSPRYKIIEKRQSVAFWCNPISGHATLYWYQQILGQGPKLLIQFQNNGVVDDSQLPKDRFSAERLKGVDSTLKIQPAKLEDSAVYLCASSFTSADTQYFGPGTRLTVL.

The CDR3 spells CASQGRGRNEQFF. CDR3 bases: TGCGCCAGCCAAGGACGGGGTCGCAATGAGCAGTTCTTC. V and J are TRBV5-1 and TRBJ2-1; tentative D call: TRBD2 (5 bases). Trimming took 7 bases from V and 6 from J, leaving 14 bases between them. The CDR3 consists of 13 residues. The germline gives CDR1 SGHRS, CDR2 YFSETQ.

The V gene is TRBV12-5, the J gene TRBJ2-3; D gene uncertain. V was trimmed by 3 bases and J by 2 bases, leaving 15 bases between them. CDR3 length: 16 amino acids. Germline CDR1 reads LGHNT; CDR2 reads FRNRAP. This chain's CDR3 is CASGLGLVGNTDTQYF. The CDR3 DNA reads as TGTGCTAGTGGTTTAGGGCTAGTAGGGAACACAGATACGCAGTATTTT. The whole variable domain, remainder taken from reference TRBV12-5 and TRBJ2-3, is DARVTQTPRHKVTEMGQEVTMRCQPILGHNTVFWYRQTMMQGLELLAYFRNRAPLDDSGMPKDRFSAEMPDATLATLKIQPSEPRDSAVYFCASGLGLVGNTDTQYFGPGTRLTVL.

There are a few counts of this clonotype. The CDR3 sequence: CASSTRGVARGQFF. The CDR3 region has the DNA TGTGCCAGCAGCACCCGCGGCGTGGCCCGTGGGCAGTTCTTC. The V and J genes are TRBV7-9 and TRBJ2-1; the D is unclear. Germline CDR1 and CDR2: SEHNR and FQNEAQ (reference sequence). V was cut by 5 bases and J by 12 bases, with 20 bases left in between. The CDR3 is made up of 14 amino acids.

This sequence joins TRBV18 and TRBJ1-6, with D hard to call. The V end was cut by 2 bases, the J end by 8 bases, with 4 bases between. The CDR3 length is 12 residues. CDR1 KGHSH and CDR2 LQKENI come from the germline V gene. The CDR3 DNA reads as TGTGCCAGCTCACCAAGGGATTCACCCCTCCACTTT. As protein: CASSPRDSPLHF.

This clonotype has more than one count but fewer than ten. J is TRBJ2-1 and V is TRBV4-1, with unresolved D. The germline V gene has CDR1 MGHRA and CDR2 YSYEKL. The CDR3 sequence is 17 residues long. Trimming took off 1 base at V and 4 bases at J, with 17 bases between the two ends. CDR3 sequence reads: CASSQGPTRISYNEQFF. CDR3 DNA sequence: TGCGCCAGCAGCCAAGGGCCCACAAGGATATCTTACAATGAGCAGTTCTTC.

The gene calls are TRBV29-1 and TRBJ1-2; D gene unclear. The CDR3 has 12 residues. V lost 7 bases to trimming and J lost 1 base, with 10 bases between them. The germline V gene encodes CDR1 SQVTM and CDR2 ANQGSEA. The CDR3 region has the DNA TGCAGCGCGGGGTGGGATAACTATGGCTACACCTTC. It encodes CSAGWDNYGYTF.

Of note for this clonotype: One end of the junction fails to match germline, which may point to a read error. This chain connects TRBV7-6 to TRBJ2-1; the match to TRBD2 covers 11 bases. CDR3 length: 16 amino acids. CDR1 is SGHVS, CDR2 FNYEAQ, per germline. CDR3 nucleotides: TGTGCCAGCAGCTTAGAGGTAGCGGGGGGGTACAATGAGCAGATCTTC. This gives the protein CASSLEVAGGYNEQIF. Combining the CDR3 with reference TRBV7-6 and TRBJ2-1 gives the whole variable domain GAGVSQSPRYKVTKRGQDVALRCDPISGHVSLYWYRQALGQGPEFLTYFNYEAQQDKSGLPNDRFSAERPEGSISTLTIQRTEQRDSAMYRCASSLEVAGGYNEQIFGPGTRLTVL.

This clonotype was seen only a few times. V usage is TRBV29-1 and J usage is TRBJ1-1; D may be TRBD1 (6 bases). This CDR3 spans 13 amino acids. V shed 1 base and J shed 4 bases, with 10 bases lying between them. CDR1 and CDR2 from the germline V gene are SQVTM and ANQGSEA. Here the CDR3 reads CSVEVRGRTEAFF. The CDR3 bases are TGCAGCGTTGAAGTCCGGGGGCGCACTGAAGCTTTCTTT.

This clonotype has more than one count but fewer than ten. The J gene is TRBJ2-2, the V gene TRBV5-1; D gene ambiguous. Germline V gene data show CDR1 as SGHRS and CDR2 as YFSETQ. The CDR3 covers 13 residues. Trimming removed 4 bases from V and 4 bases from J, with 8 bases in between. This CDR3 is CASSVTGTGELFF. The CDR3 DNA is TGCGCCAGCAGCGTGACGGGCACCGGGGAGCTGTTTTTT.

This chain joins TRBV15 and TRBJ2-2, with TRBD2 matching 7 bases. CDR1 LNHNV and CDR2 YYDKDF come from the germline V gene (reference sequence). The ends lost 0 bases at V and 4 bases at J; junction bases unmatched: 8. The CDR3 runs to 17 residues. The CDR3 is CATSRDWRQRGTGELFF. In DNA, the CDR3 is TGTGCCACCAGCAGAGATTGGAGGCAGCGGGGCACCGGGGAGCTGTTTTTT.

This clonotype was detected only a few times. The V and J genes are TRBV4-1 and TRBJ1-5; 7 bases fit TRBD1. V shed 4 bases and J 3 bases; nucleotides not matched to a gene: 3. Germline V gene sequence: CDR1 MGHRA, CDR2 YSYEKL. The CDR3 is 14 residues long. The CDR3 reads CASSPGGPNQPQHF. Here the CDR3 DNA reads TGCGCCAGCAGCCCAGGGGGGCCCAATCAGCCCCAGCATTTT.

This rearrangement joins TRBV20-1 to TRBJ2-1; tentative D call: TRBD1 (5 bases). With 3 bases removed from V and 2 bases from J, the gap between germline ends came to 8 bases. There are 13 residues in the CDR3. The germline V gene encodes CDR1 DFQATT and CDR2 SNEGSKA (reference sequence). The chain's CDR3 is CSARTATYNEQFF. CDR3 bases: TGCAGTGCTAGGACAGCCACCTACAATGAGCAGTTCTTC.